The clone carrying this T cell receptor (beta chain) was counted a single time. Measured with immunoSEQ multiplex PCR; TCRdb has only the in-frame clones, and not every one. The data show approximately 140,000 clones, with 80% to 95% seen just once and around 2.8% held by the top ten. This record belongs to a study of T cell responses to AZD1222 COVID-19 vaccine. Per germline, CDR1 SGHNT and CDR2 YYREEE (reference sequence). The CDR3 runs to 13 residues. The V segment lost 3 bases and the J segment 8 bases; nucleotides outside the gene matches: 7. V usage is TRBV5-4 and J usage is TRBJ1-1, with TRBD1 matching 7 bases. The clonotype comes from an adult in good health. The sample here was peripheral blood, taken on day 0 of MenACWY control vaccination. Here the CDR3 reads CASSWGGTVEAFF. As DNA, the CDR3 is TGTGCCAGCAGCTGGGGGGGGACAGTAGAAGCTTTCTTT.